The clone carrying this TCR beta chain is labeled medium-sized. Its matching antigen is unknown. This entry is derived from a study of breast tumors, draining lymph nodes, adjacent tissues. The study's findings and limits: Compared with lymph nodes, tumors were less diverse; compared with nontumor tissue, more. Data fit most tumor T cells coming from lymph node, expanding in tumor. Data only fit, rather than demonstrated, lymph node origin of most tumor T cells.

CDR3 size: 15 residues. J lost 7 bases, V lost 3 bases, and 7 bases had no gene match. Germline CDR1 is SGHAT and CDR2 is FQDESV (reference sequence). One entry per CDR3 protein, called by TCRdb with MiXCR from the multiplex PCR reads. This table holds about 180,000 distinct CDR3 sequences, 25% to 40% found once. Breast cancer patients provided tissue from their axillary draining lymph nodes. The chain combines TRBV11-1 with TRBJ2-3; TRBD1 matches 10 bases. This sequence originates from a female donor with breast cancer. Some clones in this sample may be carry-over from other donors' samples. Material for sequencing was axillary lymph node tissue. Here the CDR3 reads CASSFDRGRLNTQYF. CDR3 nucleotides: TGTGCCAGCAGCTTCGACAGGGGGCGGCTTAATACGCAGTATTTT.